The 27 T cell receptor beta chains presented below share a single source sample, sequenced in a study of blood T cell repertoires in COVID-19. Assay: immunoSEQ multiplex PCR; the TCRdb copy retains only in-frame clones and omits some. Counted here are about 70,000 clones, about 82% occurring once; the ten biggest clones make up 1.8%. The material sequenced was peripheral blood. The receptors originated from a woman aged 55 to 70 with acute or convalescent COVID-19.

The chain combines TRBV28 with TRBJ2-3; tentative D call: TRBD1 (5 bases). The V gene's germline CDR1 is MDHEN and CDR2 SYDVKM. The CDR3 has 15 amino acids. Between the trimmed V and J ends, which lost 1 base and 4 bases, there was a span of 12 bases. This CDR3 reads CASSLSGQGADTQYF. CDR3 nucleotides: TGTGCCAGCAGTTTATCTGGCCAAGGGGCAGATACGCAGTATTTT.

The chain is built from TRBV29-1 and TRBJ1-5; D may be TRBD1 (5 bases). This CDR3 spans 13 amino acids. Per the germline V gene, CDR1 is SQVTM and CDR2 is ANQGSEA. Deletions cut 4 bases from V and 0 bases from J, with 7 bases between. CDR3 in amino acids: CSVAGDSNQPQHF. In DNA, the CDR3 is TGCAGCGTTGCGGGGGATAGCAATCAGCCCCAGCATTTT.

The CDR3 nucleotides read TGCGCCAGCAGCCTTGCCGGGACAGGAAACACTGAAGCTTTCTTT. Translation gives CASSLAGTGNTEAFF. The chain has TRBV4-1 and TRBJ1-1; 8 nucleotides align to TRBD1. Germline CDR1 is MGHRA and CDR2 is YSYEKL. There are 15 residues in the CDR3. J gave up 2 bases and V 4 bases, and 6 bases lay outside the gene matches.

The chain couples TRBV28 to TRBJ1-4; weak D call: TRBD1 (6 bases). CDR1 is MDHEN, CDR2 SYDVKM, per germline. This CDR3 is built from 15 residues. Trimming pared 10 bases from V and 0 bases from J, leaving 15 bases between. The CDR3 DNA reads TGTGCCACGAACAGGGCCGCCGCAACTAATGAAAAACTGTTTTTT. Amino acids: CATNRAAATNEKLFF.

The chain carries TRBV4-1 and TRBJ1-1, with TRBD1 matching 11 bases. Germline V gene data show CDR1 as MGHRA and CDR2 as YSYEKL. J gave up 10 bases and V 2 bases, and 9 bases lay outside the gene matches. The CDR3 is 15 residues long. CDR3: CASSQPGQGARGAFF. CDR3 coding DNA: TGCGCCAGCAGCCAACCAGGACAGGGGGCGCGAGGAGCTTTCTTT.

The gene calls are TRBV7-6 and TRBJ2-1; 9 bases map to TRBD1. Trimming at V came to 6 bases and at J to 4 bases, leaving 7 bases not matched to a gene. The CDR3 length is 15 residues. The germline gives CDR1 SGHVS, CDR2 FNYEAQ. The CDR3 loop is CASSPDRGSYNEQFF. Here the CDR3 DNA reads TGTGCCAGCAGTCCGGACAGGGGTTCTTACAATGAGCAGTTCTTC.

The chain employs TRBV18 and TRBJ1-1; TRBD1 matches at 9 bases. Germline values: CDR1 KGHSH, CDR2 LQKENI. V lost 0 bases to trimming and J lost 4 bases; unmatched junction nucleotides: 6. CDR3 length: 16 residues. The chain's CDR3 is CASSPPGTGRSTEAFF. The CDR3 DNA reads TGTGCCAGCTCACCACCCGGGACAGGGAGGAGCACTGAAGCTTTCTTT.

Here the CDR3 DNA reads TGTGCCAGCAGCTCCCTCGGGTACCAAGAGACCCAGTACTTC. Translation: CASSSLGYQETQYF. The chain recombines TRBV3-1 (or the pseudogene TRBV3-2) with TRBJ2-5; D is unclear. Trimming pared 5 bases from V and 0 bases from J, leaving 10 bases between. The germline CDR1 and CDR2 sequences are LGHDT and YNNKEL (reference sequence). The CDR3 has 14 residues.

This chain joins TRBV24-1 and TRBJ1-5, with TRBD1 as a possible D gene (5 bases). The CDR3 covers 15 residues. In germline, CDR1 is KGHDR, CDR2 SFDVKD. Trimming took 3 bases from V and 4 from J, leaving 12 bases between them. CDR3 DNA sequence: TGTGCCACCAGTGATCCGGGGGAGCCAAATCAGCCCCAGCATTTT. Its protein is CATSDPGEPNQPQHF.

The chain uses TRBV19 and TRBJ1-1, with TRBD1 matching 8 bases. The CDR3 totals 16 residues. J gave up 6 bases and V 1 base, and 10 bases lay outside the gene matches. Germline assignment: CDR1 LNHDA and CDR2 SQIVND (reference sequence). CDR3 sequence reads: CASSIGGQAGWSEAFF. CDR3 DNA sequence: TGTGCCAGTAGTATAGGGGGACAGGCCGGGTGGTCTGAAGCTTTCTTT.

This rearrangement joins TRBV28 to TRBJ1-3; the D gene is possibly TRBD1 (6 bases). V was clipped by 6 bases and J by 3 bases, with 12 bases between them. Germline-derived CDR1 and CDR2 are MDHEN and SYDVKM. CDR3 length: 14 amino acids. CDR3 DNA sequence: TGTGCCAGCAGCTCTCAGGGGAGTGGAAACACCATATATTTT. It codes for CASSSQGSGNTIYF. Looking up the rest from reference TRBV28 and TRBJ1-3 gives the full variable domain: DVKVTQSSRYLVKRTGEKVFLECVQDMDHENMFWYRQDPGLGLRLIYFSYDVKMKEKGDIPEGYSVSREKKERFSLILESASTNQTSMYLCASSSQGSGNTIYFGEGSWLTVV.

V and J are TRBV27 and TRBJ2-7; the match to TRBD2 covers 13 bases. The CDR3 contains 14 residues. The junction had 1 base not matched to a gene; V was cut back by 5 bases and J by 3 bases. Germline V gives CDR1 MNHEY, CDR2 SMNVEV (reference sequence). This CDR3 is CASSGLAGVYEQYF. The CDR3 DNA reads TGTGCCAGCAGTGGACTAGCGGGAGTCTACGAGCAGTACTTC.

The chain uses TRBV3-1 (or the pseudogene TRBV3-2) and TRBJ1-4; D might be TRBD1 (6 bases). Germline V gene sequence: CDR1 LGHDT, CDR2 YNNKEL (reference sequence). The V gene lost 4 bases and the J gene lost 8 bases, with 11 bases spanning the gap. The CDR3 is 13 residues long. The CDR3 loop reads CASSPGEGEKLFF. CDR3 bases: TGTGCCAGCAGCCCAGGGGAGGGAGAAAAACTGTTTTTT.

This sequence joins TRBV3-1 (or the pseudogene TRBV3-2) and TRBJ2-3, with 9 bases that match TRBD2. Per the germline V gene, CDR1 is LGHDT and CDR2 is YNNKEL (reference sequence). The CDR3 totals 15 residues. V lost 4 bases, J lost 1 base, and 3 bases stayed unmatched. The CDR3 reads CASSRSSGGTDTQYF. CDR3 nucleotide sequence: TGTGCCAGCAGCCGGTCTAGCGGGGGCACAGATACGCAGTATTTT.

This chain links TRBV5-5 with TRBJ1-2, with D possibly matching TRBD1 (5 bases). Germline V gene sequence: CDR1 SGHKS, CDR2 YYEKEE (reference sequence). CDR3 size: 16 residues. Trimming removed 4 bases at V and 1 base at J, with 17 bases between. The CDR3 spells CASSAPRGLGNYGYTF. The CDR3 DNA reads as TGTGCCAGCAGCGCCCCGAGGGGACTGGGTAACTATGGCTACACCTTC.

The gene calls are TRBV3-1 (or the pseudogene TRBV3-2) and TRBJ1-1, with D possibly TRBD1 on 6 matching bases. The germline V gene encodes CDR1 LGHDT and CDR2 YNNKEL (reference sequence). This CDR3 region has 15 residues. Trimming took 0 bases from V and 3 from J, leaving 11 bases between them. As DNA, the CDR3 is TGTGCCAGCAGCCAAGACGGGGGGCCGTACACTGAAGCTTTCTTT. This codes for CASSQDGGPYTEAFF.

CDR3 region: CAWSGIRDTDTQYF. In nucleotides, the CDR3 is TGTGCCTGGAGTGGTATCCGGGACACAGATACGCAGTATTTT. The chain uses TRBV30 and TRBJ2-3, with a weak D call TRBD2 (5 bases). The V and J ends lost 1 base and 2 bases respectively, with 10 bases between them. From germline, CDR1 is GTSNPN and CDR2 SVGIG (reference sequence). CDR3 length: 14 amino acids.

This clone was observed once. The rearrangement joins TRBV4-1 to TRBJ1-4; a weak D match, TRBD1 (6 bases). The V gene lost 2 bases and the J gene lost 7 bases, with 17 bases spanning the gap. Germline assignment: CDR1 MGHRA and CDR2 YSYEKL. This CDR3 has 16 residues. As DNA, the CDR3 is TGCGCCAGCAGCCAACGAGTGAGGGGGAGGGGTGAAAAACTGTTTTTT. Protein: CASSQRVRGRGEKLFF.

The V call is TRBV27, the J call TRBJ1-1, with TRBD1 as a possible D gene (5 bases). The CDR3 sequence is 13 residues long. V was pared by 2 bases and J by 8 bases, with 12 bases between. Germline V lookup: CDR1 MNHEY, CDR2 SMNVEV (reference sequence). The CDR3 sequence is CASSLRRGREAFF. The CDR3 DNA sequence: TGTGCCAGCAGTTTAAGAAGGGGAAGGGAAGCTTTCTTT.

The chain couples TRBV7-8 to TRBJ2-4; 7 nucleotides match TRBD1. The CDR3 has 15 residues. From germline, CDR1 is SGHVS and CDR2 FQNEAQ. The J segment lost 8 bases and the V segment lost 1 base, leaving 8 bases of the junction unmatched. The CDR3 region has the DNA TGTGCCAGCAGCTTAGATACGTCCAGGGGGTACATTCAGTACTTC. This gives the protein CASSLDTSRGYIQYF.

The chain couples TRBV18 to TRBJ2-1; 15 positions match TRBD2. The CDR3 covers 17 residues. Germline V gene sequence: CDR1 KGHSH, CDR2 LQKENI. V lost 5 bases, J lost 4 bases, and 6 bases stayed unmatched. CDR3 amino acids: CASSKGTSGGTYNEQFF. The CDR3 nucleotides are TGTGCCAGCTCAAAAGGGACTAGCGGGGGGACGTACAATGAGCAGTTCTTC. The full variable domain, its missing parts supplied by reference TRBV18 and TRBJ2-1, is NAGVMQNPRHLVRRRGQEARLRCSPMKGHSHVYWYRQLPEEGLKFMVYLQKENIIDESGMPKERFSAEFPKEGPSILRIQQVVRGDSAAYFCASSKGTSGGTYNEQFFGPGTRLTVL.

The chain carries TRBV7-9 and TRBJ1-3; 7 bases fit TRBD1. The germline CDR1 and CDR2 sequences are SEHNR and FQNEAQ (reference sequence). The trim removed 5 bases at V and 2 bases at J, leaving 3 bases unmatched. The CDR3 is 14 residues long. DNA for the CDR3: TGTGCCAGCAGCCGGGACAGCACTGGAAACACCATATATTTT. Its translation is CASSRDSTGNTIYF.

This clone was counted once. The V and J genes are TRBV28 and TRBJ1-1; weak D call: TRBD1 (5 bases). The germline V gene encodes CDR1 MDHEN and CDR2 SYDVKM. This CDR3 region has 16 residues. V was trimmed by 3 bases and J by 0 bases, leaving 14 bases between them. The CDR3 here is CASSFQGLGLNTEAFF. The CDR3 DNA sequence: TGTGCCAGCAGTTTTCAGGGACTCGGGTTGAACACTGAAGCTTTCTTT.

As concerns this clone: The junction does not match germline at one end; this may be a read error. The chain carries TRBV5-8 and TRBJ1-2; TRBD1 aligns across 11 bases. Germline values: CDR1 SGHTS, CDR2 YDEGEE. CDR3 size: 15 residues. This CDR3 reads CASSSGQGVISGYNF. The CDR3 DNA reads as TGTGCCAGCAGCTCGGGACAGGGGGTTATTTCGGGCTACAACTTC.

In DNA form, the CDR3 reads TGTGCCAGCAGAAATGTGGCGGGAGGTCCCACAGATACGCAGTATTTT. It encodes CASRNVAGGPTDTQYF. The chain employs TRBV27 and TRBJ2-3; 8 bases are shared with TRBD2. CDR1 is MNHEY and CDR2 is SMNVEV in the germline V gene (reference sequence). The CDR3 is 16 amino acids. J lost 2 bases, V lost 6 bases, and 10 bases had no gene match.

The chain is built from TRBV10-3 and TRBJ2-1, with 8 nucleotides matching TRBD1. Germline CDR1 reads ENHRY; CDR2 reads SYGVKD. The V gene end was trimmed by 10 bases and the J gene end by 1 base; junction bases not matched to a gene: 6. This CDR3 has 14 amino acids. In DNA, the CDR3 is TGTGCCACTTCCAGGGGGCAGTCCTACAATGAGCAGTTCTTC. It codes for CATSRGQSYNEQFF.

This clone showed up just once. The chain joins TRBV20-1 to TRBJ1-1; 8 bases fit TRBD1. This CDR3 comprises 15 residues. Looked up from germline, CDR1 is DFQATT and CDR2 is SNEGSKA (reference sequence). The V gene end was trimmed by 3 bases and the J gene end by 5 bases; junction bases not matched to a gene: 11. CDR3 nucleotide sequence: TGCAGTGCTAGTCCCCAGGGGGCGAGGAGGACTGAAGCTTTCTTT. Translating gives CSASPQGARRTEAFF.